The 4 T cell receptor beta chains listed next were all sequenced from one sample in a study of blood T cell repertoires in COVID-19. TCRdb's table, derived via immunoSEQ multiplex PCR, lists solely in-frame clones and lacks some. The table shows 210,000 or so clones, with around 80% occurring only once. Specimen: peripheral blood. The receptors derive from a woman in her thirties or forties with acute or convalescent COVID-19.

This rearrangement joins TRBV30 to TRBJ2-1; TRBD2 matches 7 bases. The CDR3 totals 13 residues. V gave up 7 bases and J gave up 0 bases; unmatched junction bases: 3. CDR1 and CDR2 from the germline V gene are GTSNPN and SVGIG (reference sequence). The CDR3 DNA is TGTGCCTACGAGCGGGGCTCCTACAATGAGCAGTTCTTC. It encodes CAYERGSYNEQFF.

The CDR3 DNA reads TGTGCCAGCAGCAACCCTGACAGGGTTAAACAGCCCCAGCATTTT. Translating gives CASSNPDRVKQPQHF. The chain carries TRBV6-5 and TRBJ1-5; 7 positions agree with TRBD1. Germline V gene data show CDR1 as MNHEY and CDR2 as SVGAGI. V dropped 6 bases and J dropped 7; count of bases not matched to a gene: 12. This CDR3 is 15 amino acids long.

This clone was found once. The chain employs TRBV5-1 and TRBJ2-3, with D perhaps matching TRBD2 (7 bases). Trimming left V 4 bases short and J 4 bases short, with 16 bases between. Germline CDR1 SGHRS, CDR2 YFSETQ. The CDR3 extends over 15 amino acids. The chain's CDR3 is CASSPRGAAPDTQYF. CDR3 in DNA: TGCGCCAGCAGCCCTCGGGGGGCGGCACCAGATACGCAGTATTTT.

The gene calls are TRBV5-5 and TRBJ2-1; TRBD2 is a possible D gene (5 bases). V lost 0 bases to trimming and J lost 6 bases, with 13 bases between them. The CDR3 is 15 amino acids. Looked up from germline, CDR1 is SGHKS and CDR2 is YYEKEE (reference sequence). The CDR3 nucleotides read TGTGCCAGCAGCTTGGAGGGTAGCGAGAGCAATGAGCAGTTCTTC. Amino acid sequence: CASSLEGSESNEQFF.